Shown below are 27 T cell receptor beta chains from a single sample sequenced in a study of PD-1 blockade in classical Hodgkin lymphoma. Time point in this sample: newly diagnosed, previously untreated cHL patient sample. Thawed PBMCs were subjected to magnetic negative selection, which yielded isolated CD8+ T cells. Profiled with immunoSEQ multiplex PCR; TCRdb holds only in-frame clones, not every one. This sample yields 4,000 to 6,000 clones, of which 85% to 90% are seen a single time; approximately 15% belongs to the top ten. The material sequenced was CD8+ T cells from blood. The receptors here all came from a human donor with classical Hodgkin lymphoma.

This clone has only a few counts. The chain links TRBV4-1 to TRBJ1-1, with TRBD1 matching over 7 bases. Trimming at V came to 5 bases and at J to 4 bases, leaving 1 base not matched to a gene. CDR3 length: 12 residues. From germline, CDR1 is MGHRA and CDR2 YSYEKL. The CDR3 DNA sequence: TGCGCCAGCAGCGACAGGGCCACTGAAGCTTTCTTT. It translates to CASSDRATEAFF.

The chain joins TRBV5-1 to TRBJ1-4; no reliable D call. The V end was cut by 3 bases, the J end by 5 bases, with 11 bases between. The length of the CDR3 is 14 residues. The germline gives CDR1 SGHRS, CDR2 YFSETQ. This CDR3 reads CASSWREMNEKLFF. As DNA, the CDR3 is TGCGCCAGCAGCTGGCGGGAGATGAATGAAAAACTGTTTTTT.

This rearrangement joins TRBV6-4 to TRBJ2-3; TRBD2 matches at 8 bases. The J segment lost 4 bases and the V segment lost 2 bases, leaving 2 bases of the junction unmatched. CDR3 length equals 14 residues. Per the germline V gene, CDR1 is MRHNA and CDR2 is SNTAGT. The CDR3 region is CASSDGTSPDTQYF. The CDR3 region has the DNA TGTGCCAGCAGTGACGGGACTAGTCCAGATACGCAGTATTTT.

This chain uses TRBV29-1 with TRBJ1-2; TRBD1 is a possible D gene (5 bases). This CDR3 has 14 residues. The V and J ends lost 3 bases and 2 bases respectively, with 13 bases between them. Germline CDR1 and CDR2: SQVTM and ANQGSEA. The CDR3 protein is CSVEGLRSNYGYTF. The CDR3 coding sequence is TGCAGCGTTGAGGGGCTGAGATCGAACTATGGCTACACCTTC.

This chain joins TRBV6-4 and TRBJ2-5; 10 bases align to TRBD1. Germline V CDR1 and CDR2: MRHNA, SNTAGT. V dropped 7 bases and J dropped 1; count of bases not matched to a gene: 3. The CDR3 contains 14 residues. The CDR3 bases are TGTGCCAGCACCCGGGACAGGGGCCAAGAGACCCAGTACTTC. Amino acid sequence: CASTRDRGQETQYF.

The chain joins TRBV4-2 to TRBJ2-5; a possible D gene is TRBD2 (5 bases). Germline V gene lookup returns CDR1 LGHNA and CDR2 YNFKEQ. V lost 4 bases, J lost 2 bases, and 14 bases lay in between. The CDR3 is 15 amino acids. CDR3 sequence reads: CASSPTRGAQETQYF. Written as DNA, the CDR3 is TGTGCCAGCAGCCCGACTCGGGGAGCTCAAGAGACCCAGTACTTC.

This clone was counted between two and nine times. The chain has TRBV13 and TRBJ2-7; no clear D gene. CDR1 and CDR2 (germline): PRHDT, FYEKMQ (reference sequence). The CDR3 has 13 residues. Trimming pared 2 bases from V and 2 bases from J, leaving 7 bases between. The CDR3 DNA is TGTGCCAGCAGCTTACGGGCAGCCTACGAGCAGTACTTC. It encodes CASSLRAAYEQYF.

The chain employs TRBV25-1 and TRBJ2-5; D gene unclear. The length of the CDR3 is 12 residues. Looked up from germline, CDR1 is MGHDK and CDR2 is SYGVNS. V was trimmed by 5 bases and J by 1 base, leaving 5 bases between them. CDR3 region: CASSHSQETQYF. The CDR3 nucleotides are TGTGCCAGCAGTCACAGCCAAGAGACCCAGTACTTC.

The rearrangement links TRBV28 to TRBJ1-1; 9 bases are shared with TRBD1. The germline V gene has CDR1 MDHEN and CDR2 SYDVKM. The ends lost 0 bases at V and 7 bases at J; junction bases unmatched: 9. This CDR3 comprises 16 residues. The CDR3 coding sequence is TGTGCCAGCAGTTTATGGGGGCCGGGACAGGGATTTGAAGCTTTCTTT. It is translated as CASSLWGPGQGFEAFF.

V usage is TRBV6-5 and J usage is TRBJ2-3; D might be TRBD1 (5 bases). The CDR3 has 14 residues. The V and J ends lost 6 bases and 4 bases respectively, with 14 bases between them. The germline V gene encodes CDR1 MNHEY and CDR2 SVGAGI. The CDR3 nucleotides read TGTGCCAGCAGCTGGACAAACGGCGCAGATACGCAGTATTTT. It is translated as CASSWTNGADTQYF.

CDR3 loop: CASSRTTSTYEQYF. The CDR3 coding sequence is TGCGCCAGCAGCAGGACAACGTCCACCTACGAGCAGTACTTC. The chain links TRBV5-1 to TRBJ2-7; a weak D match, TRBD1 (5 bases). Germline V gives CDR1 SGHRS, CDR2 YFSETQ. CDR3 length equals 14 residues. Trimming took off 4 bases at V and 2 bases at J, with 13 bases between the two ends.

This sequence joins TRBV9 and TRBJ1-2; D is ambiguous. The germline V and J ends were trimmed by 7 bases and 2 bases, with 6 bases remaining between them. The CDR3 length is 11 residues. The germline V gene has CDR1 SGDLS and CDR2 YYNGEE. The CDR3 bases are TGTGCCAGCGAACAAAACTATGGCTACACCTTC. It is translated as CASEQNYGYTF.

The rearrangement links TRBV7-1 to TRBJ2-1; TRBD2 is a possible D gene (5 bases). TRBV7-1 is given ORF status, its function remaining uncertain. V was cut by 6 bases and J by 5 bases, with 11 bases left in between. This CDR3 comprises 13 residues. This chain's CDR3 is CASSSAGDNEQFF. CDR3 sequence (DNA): TGTGCCAGCAGTTCGGCCGGGGACAATGAGCAGTTCTTC.

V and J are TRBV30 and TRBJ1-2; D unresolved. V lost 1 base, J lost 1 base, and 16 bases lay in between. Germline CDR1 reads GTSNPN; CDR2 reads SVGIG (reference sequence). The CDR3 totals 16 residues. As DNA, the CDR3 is TGTGCCTGGAGTGATCCTCGGGGATACCTTAACTATGGCTACACCTTC. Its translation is CAWSDPRGYLNYGYTF.

For the CDR3, the DNA is TGTGCCAGCATTAGACACGGATTGGAAGCTTTCTTT. Its protein product is CASIRHGLEAFF. This chain links TRBV28 with TRBJ1-1; D call uncertain. V dropped 7 bases and J dropped 8 bases, with 14 bases sitting between them. The CDR3 spans 12 residues. Germline V lookup: CDR1 MDHEN, CDR2 SYDVKM.

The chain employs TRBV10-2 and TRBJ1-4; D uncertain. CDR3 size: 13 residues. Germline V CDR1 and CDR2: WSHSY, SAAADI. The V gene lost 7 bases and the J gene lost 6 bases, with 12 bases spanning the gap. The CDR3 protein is CASTGVTDEKLFF. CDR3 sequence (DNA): TGCGCCAGCACCGGGGTTACGGATGAAAAACTGTTTTTT.

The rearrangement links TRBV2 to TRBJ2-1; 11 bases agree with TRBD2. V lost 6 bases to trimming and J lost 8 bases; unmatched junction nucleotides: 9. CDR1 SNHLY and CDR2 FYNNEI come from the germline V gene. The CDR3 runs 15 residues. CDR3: CASSKGTSGGDEQFF. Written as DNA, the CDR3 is TGTGCCAGCAGCAAAGGGACTAGCGGAGGCGATGAGCAGTTCTTC. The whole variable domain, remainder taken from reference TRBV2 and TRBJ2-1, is EPEVTQTPSHQVTQMGQEVILRCVPISNHLYFYWYRQILGQKVEFLVSFYNNEISEKSEIFDDQFSVERPDGSNFTLKIRSTKLEDSAMYFCASSKGTSGGDEQFFGPGTRLTVL.

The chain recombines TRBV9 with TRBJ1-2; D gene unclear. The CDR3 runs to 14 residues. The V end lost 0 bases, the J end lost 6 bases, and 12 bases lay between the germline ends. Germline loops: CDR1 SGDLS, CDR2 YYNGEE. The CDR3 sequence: CASSVGGLGDGYTF. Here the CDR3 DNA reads TGTGCCAGCAGCGTAGGAGGCCTTGGCGATGGCTACACCTTC.

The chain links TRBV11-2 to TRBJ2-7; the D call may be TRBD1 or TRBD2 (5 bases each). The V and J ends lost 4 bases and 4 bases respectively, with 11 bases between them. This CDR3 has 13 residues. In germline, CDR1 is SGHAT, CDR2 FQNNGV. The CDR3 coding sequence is TGTGCCAGCAGCTCCGGGGCGAAATACGAGCAGTACTTC. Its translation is CASSSGAKYEQYF.

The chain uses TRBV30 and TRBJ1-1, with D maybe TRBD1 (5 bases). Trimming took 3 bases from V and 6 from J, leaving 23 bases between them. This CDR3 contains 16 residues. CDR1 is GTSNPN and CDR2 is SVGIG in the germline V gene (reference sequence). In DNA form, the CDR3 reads TGTGCCTGGAGGGGCGGGGGATGGACGCCGACTGCTGAAGCTTTCTTT. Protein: CAWRGGGWTPTAEAFF.

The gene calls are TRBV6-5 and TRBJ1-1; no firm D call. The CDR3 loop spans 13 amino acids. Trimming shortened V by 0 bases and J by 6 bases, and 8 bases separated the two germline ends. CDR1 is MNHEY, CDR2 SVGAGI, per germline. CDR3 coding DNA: TGTGCCAGCAGTTACTCGATCGGGGCTGAAGCTTTCTTT. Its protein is CASSYSIGAEAFF.

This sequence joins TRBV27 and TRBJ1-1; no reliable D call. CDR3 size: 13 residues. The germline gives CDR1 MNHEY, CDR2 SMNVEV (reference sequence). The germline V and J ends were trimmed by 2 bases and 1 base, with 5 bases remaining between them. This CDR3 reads CASSLAQNTEAFF. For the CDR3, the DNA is TGTGCCAGCAGTTTAGCACAGAACACTGAAGCTTTCTTT.

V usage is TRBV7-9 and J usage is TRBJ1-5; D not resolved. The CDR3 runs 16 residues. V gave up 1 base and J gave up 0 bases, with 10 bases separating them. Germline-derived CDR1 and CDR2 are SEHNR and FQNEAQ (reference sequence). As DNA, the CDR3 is TGTGCCAGCAGCTTAGGACGGACTACTAGCAATCAGCCCCAGCATTTT. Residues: CASSLGRTTSNQPQHF.

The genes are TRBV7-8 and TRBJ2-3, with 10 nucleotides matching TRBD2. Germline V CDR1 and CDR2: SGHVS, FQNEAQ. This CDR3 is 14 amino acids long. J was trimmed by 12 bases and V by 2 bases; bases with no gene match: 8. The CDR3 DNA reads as TGTGCCAGCAGCTTAAGGCCTAGCGGGAGTTCACAGTATTTT. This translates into CASSLRPSGSSQYF.

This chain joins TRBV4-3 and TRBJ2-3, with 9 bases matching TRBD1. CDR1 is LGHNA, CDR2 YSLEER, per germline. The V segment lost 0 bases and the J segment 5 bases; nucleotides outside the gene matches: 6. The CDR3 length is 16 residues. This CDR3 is CASSQDGQGPGDTQYF. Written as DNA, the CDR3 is TGCGCCAGCAGCCAAGATGGACAGGGGCCGGGAGATACGCAGTATTTT.

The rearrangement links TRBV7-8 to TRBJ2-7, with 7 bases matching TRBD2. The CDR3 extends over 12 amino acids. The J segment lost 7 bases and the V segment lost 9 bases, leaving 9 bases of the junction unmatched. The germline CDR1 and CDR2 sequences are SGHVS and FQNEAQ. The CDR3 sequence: CASGEGIWEQYF. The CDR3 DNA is TGTGCCAGTGGGGAGGGGATATGGGAGCAGTACTTC. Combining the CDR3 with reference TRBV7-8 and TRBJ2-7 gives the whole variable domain GAGVSQSPRYKVAKRGQDVALRCDPISGHVSLFWYQQALGQGPEFLTYFQNEAQLDKSGLPSDRFFAERPEGSVSTLKIQRTQQEDSAVYLCASGEGIWEQYFGPGTRLTVT.

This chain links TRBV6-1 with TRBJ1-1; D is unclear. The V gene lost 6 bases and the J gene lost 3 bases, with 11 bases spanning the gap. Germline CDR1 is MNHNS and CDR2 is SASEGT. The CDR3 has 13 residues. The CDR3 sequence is CASSPRWDTEAFF. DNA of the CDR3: TGTGCCAGCAGCCCTAGATGGGACACTGAAGCTTTCTTT.